The TCR beta chain described here comes from a study of blood T cell repertoires in COVID-19. On the study more broadly: Specimens from acute and convalescent COVID-19 originated in the United States, Italy and Spain. PBMCs, B-cell-depleted T cells, or T cells provided the cDNA or gDNA that made up the material.

In this sample, this clone turned up once. In the source study's methods: Using reference gene primer amplification, nucleated cell counts were estimated. Libraries were prepared by immunoSEQ multiplex PCR; TCRdb keeps only in-frame clonotypes and omits some of them. For V, J and clone size, that table is used; D and trimming come from the DNA. This sample carries 85,000 to 130,000 clones, roughly 80% of them seen once, and the ten largest clones take 2.5% to 3.5%. The sample comprised peripheral blood. The receptor's source is a woman at least 80 years old with active or convalescent COVID-19.

This chain's CDR3 is CASSQGSGQYNEQFF. The CDR3 nucleotides read TGTGCCAGCAGCCAAGGGTCAGGGCAATACAATGAGCAGTTCTTC. V gene TRBV4-2 combines with J gene TRBJ2-1; a weak D match, TRBD1 (5 bases). The V and J ends lost 1 base and 4 bases respectively, with 11 bases between them. The CDR3 sequence is 15 residues long. In germline, CDR1 is LGHNA, CDR2 YNFKEQ.